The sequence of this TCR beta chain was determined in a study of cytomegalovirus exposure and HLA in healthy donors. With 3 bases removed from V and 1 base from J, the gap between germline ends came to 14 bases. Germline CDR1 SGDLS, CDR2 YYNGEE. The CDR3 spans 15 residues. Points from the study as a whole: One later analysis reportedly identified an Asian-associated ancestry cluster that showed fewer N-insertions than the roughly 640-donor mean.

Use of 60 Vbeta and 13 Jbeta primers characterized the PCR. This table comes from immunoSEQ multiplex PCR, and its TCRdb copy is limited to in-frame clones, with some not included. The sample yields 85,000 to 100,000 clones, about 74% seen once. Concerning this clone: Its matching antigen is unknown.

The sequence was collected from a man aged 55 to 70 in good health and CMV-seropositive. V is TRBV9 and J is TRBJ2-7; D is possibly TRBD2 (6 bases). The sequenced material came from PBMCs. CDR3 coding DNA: TGTGCCAGCAGCGGGAGGACGGGGGATTCCTACGAGCAGTACTTC. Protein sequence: CASSGRTGDSYEQYF.